These T cell receptor beta chains were read from a single sample in a study of cytomegalovirus exposure and HLA in healthy donors. Clones were read by immunoSEQ multiplex PCR, and TCRdb kept only the in-frame ones, dropping some. The data show 200,000 or so clones, 60% to 85% seen once. What was sequenced was PBMCs. The receptors were sampled from a middle-aged man in good health and CMV-seronegative. Each CDR3 is given with its conserved first and last residue. Fields, in order: clone size, D gene, J gene, V gene, CDR3 protein, CDR3 DNA. The D gene is left open where the match is weak. Rows may omit the clone size; those that give it use once, few, many or a size class.

>few|-|TRBJ2-2|TRBV5-6
CASSVRDRFPGELFF
TGTGCCAGCAGCGTCCGTGACAGGTTCCCCGGGGAGCTGTTTTTT
>-|TRBD2|TRBJ2-1|TRBV2
CASSEWRERNEQFF
TGTGCCAGCAGTGAATGGCGGGAGCGGAATGAGCAGTTCTTC
>-|TRBD1|TRBJ1-1|TRBV19
CASSAGQTNTEAFF
TGTGCCAGTAGTGCGGGACAGACGAACACTGAAGCTTTCTTT
>-|TRBD2|TRBJ2-1|TRBV29-1
CSVAWTSPREQFF
TGCAGCGTGGCCTGGACTAGTCCCCGAGAGCAGTTCTTC
>-|TRBD1|TRBJ1-1|TRBV29-1
CSVELGQGLSAEAFF
TGCAGCGTTGAACTCGGACAGGGGCTTAGCGCTGAAGCTTTCTTT
>-|TRBD1|TRBJ1-1|TRBV28
CASSLGQGRSAFF
TGTGCCAGCAGTCTCGGACAGGGAAGGAGTGCTTTCTTT
>-|-|TRBJ1-2|TRBV5-6
CTSSRAGPGYGYTF
TGTACCAGCAGCAGGGCGGGGCCGGGCTATGGCTACACCTTC
>-|-|TRBJ2-2|TRBV18
CASSPGADGHINTGELFF
TGTGCCAGCTCACCAGGCGCGGATGGACATATTAACACCGGGGAGCTGTTTTTT
>-|-|TRBJ1-1|TRBV10-2
CASTQGISGTEAFF
TGCGCCAGCACGCAGGGTATTTCTGGCACTGAAGCTTTCTTT
>-|-|TRBJ1-1|TRBV27
CASSLGMNTEAFF
TGTGCCAGCAGTTTAGGCATGAACACTGAAGCTTTCTTT
>-|TRBD1|TRBJ2-3|TRBV6-1
CASSEAPPTGGSSTDTQYF
TGTGCCAGCAGTGAAGCCCCTCCGACAGGGGGGTCTAGCACAGATACGCAGTATTTT
>-|-|TRBJ1-5|TRBV7-8
CASSEYRPDQPQHF
TGTGCCAGCAGCGAATACAGGCCTGATCAGCCCCAGCATTTT
>-|-|TRBJ1-1|TRBV18
CASSTAQVLNTEAFF
TGTGCCAGCTCCACGGCGCAGGTATTGAACACTGAAGCTTTCTTT
>-|TRBD1|TRBJ1-1|TRBV5-1
CASSLQGAANTEAFF
TGCGCCAGCAGCTTGCAGGGGGCGGCGAACACTGAAGCTTTCTTT
>-|TRBD1|TRBJ2-1|TRBV18
CASSPGYRGSYNEQFF
TGTGCCAGCTCACCGGGCTACAGGGGATCCTACAATGAGCAGTTCTTC
>-|-|TRBJ1-2|TRBV14
CASSQVAGWSYGYTF
TGTGCCAGCAGCCAAGTGGCAGGGTGGAGTTATGGCTACACCTTC
>-|TRBD2|TRBJ2-5|TRBV7-8
CASSLGEVAGGLGETQYF
TGTGCCAGCAGCTTAGGGGAGGTAGCGGGAGGGCTAGGAGAGACCCAGTACTTC
>-|TRBD1|TRBJ1-4|TRBV4-2
CASSQVQGGEKLFF
TGTGCCAGCAGCCAAGTACAGGGGGGGGAAAAACTGTTTTTT
>few|-|TRBJ2-5|TRBV5-8
CASSLWTDIQETQYF
TGTGCCAGCAGCTTGTGGACAGACATCCAAGAGACCCAGTACTTC
>once|-|TRBJ1-2|TRBV4-1
CASSQDSIVNYGYTF
TGCGCCAGCAGCCAAGATAGTATTGTTAACTATGGCTACACCTTC
>-|-|TRBJ1-1|TRBV27
CASSLSPPLQGWNTEAFF
TGTGCCAGCAGTTTATCCCCACCCTTACAGGGTTGGAACACTGAAGCTTTCTTT
>once|-|TRBJ2-7|TRBV7-8
CASSLGASYEQYF
TGTGCCAGCAGCTTAGGTGCTAGCTACGAGCAGTACTTC
>-|-|TRBJ2-3|TRBV2
CASSVYTDTQYF
TGTGCCAGCAGCGTCTACACAGATACGCAGTATTTT
>-|TRBD1|TRBJ2-5|TRBV4-1
CASSQGTGTETQYF
TGCGCCAGCAGCCAGGGGACAGGGACTGAGACCCAGTACTTC
>-|-|TRBJ2-5|TRBV5-1
CASSLEFLETQYF
TGCGCCAGCAGCTTGGAATTCCTGGAGACCCAGTACTTC
>-|-|TRBJ1-2|TRBV5-8
CASSLGRMYGYTF
TGTGCCAGCAGCTTGGGGAGGATGTATGGCTACACCTTC
>few|-|TRBJ2-1|TRBV18
CASSPRGDEQFF
TGTGCCAGCTCACCACGGGGGGATGAGCAGTTCTTC
>-|-|TRBJ2-1|TRBV7-3
CASSLMVGGRNEQFF
TGTGCCAGCAGCTTAATGGTCGGGGGGCGGAATGAGCAGTTCTTC
>-|-|TRBJ2-7|TRBV5-6
CASSLPGDYEQYF
TGTGCCAGCAGTCTCCCGGGGGACTACGAGCAGTACTTC
>-|TRBD2|TRBJ2-5|TRBV7-9
CASSLVAGLAQETQYF
TGTGCCAGCAGCTTAGTGGCGGGACTAGCGCAAGAGACCCAGTACTTC
>few|-|TRBJ1-1|TRBV19
CASSLSTGKISTEAFF
TGTGCCAGTAGCCTTTCTACAGGCAAGATATCGACTGAAGCTTTCTTT
>-|-|TRBJ1-4|TRBV5-1
CASSLFGVGGEKLFF
TGCGCCAGCAGCTTGTTTGGGGTGGGAGGTGAAAAACTGTTTTTT
>-|-|TRBJ2-1|TRBV25-1
CASSDALHNEQFF
TGTGCCAGCAGTGATGCGCTCCACAATGAGCAGTTCTTC
>-|-|TRBJ2-7|TRBV5-8
CASSLRGGPLYEQYF
TGTGCCAGCAGCCTCAGGGGTGGACCCCTCTACGAGCAGTACTTC
>-|-|TRBJ2-5|TRBV27
CASSPNPTSGLPRGTQYF
TGTGCCAGCAGTCCAAACCCTACATCGGGACTGCCTAGGGGGACCCAGTACTTC
>-|-|TRBJ2-1|TRBV23-1
CASSSRSHEQFF
TGCGCCAGCAGCTCCCGGAGTCATGAGCAGTTCTTC
>-|-|TRBJ1-3|TRBV19
CASSPTGRSGNTIYF
TGTGCCAGTAGTCCGACAGGTCGCTCTGGAAACACCATATATTTT
>-|TRBD1|TRBJ1-4|TRBV5-1
CASRASGQGGEKLFF
TGCGCCAGCAGAGCCTCAGGACAGGGTGGTGAAAAACTGTTTTTT
>-|-|TRBJ1-1|TRBV9
CASSAPPEARTFF
TGTGCCAGCAGCGCCCCCCCGGAAGCTAGGACTTTCTTT
>-|-|TRBJ1-2|TRBV6-6
CASSYSPQGNYGYTF
TGTGCCAGCAGTTACTCACCACAGGGTAACTATGGCTACACCTTC
>-|TRBD2|TRBJ2-2|TRBV7-6
CASSQLTGGPRTGELFF
TGTGCCAGCAGCCAACTCACGGGGGGGCCCCGGACCGGGGAGCTGTTTTTT
>-|-|TRBJ1-1|TRBV9
CASSVHRDTEAFF
TGTGCCAGCAGCGTCCACAGGGACACTGAAGCTTTCTTT
>-|-|TRBJ1-5|TRBV6-6
CAARTHSNQPQHF
TGTGCCGCCCGTACTCACAGCAATCAGCCCCAGCATTTT
>few|TRBD1|TRBJ1-1|TRBV5-6
CASSPDRHTEAFF
TGTGCCAGCAGCCCGGACAGGCACACTGAAGCTTTCTTT
>-|TRBD1|TRBJ2-7|TRBV7-9
CASSLPRTGGTYEQYF
TGTGCCAGCAGCTTACCCCGGACAGGGGGAACCTACGAGCAGTACTTC
>-|TRBD2|TRBJ2-2|TRBV11-2
CASSTTSGLNTGELFF
TGTGCCAGCAGCACCACTAGCGGGTTGAACACCGGGGAGCTGTTTTTT
>few|TRBD1|TRBJ2-5|TRBV5-4
CASSLSQGAGETQYF
TGTGCCAGCAGCTTGAGCCAGGGGGCGGGAGAGACCCAGTACTTC
>few|-|TRBJ1-6|TRBV5-6
CASSAAHNTSPLHF
TGTGCCAGCAGCGCGGCACACAACACGTCACCCCTCCACTTT
>-|-|TRBJ1-2|TRBV5-5
CASSLGPGLANYGYTF
TGTGCCAGCAGCTTGGGTCCGGGATTAGCTAACTATGGCTACACCTTC
>-|-|TRBJ2-3|TRBV6-5
CASGRDTQYF
TGTGCCAGCGGGCGAGATACGCAGTATTTT
>-|-|TRBJ2-3|TRBV18
CASSPYSPGASGTDTQYF
TGTGCCAGCTCACCATATAGCCCCGGGGCTAGCGGCACAGATACGCAGTATTTT
>-|TRBD1|TRBJ1-1|TRBV14
CASSLTGGTEAFF
TGTGCCAGCAGCCTGACAGGGGGGACTGAAGCTTTCTTT
>-|-|TRBJ1-1|TRBV29-1
CSGAVAVMNTEAFF
TGCAGCGGGGCCGTGGCAGTCATGAACACTGAAGCTTTCTTT